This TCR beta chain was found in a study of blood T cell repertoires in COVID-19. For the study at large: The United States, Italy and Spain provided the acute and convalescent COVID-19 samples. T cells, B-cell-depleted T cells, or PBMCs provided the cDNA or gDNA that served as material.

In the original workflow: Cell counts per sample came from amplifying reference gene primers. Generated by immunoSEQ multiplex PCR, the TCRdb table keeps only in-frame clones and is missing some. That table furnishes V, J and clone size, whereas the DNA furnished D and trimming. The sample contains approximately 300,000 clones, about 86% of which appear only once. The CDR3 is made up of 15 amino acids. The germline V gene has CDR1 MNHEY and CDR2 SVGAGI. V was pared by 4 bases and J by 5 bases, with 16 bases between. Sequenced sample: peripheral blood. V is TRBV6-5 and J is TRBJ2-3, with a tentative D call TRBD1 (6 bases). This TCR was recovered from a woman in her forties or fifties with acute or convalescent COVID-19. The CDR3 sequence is CASSSQPRGRDTQYF. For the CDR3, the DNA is TGTGCCAGCAGTTCCCAACCCAGGGGTAGAGATACGCAGTATTTT.